This TCR beta chain came from a study of cytomegalovirus exposure and HLA in healthy donors. Study-level findings and limits: V- and J-gene trimming in TCR beta was tied to a missense DCLRE1C variant by an analysis performed later. Cytomegalovirus status, reportedly, was diagnosed with high specificity and sensitivity by the classifier.

The CDR3 is 15 residues long. The germline V and J ends were trimmed by 5 bases and 3 bases, with 14 bases remaining between them. Germline assignment: CDR1 SGHTA and CDR2 FQGNSA. As concerns this clone: What it recognizes is unknown.

Primers: 60 Vbeta forward and 13 Jbeta reverse. The protocol was immunoSEQ multiplex PCR, while the TCRdb copy is restricted to in-frame clones and leaves out a portion. The table lists 85,000 to 120,000 clones, roughly two thirds of them singletons. Sequenced input: PBMCs. V is TRBV7-2 and J is TRBJ1-5, with D maybe TRBD1 (6 bases). The sequence came from a female donor in good health and CMV-seronegative. The CDR3 nucleotides read TGTGCCAGCAGCCTAGGGGGACTCCTCAATCAGCCCCAGCATTTT. It translates to CASSLGGLLNQPQHF.